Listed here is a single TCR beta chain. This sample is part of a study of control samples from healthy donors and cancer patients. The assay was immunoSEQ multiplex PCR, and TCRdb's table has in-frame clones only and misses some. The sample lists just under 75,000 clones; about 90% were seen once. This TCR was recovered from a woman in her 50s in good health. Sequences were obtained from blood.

The CDR3 DNA reads as TGTGCCAGCAGCTTTTTCATATCCGGGGCTGGAAACACCATATATTTT. Residues: CASSFFISGAGNTIYF. This rearrangement joins TRBV7-9 to TRBJ1-3; the D is unclear. The V gene's germline CDR1 is SEHNR and CDR2 FQNEAQ (reference sequence). The V and J ends lost 3 bases and 2 bases respectively, with 14 bases between them. The CDR3 runs to 16 residues.